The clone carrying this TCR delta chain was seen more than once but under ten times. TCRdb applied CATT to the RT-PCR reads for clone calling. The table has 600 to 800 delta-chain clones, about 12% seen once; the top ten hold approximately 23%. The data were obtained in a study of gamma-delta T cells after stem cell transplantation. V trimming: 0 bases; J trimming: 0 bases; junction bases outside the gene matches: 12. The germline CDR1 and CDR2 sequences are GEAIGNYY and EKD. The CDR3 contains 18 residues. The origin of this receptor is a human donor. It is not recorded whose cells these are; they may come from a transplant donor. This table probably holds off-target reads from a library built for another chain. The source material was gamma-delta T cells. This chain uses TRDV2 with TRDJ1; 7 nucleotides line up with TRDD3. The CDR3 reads CACDTVLRDTGHTDKLIF. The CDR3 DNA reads TGTGCCTGTGACACCGTTCTGAGGGATACTGGGCACACCGATAAACTCATCTTT.